A single count supports the clone carrying this T cell receptor (beta chain). Its matching antigen is unknown. These data originate in a study of CD8 T cells in Susac syndrome. Study results and caveats: The authors acknowledged that their TCR sequencing and HLA analysis involved a relatively small number of individuals.

Trimming shortened V by 1 base and J by 10 bases, and 20 bases separated the two germline ends. Germline CDR1 and CDR2: LGHDT and YNNKEL (reference sequence). The CDR3 totals 17 residues. Random hexamers were used to reverse transcribe the RNA input (0.5 to 1 ug). The method of amplification for TCR beta CDR3 was immunoSEQ multiplex PCR, covering 54 Vbeta and 13 Jbeta. TCRdb re-called the immunoSEQ multiplex PCR reads through MiXCR, storing one row per CDR3 protein. The sample has approximately 230,000 distinct CDR3 sequences, just over 90% seen once. From blood CD8+ and CD4+ T cells, TCR beta sequences were generated.

The gene calls are TRBV3-1 and TRBJ1-6; possible D gene TRBD1, 5 bases. The sequencing input was CD4+ T cells from PBMCs. The source is a human donor with multiple sclerosis. CDR3 region: CASSQGTHSGQGSPLHF. CDR3 DNA: TGTGCCAGCAGCCAAGGTACCCATTCGGGGCAAGGGTCACCCCTCCACTTT.